The present entry profiles one TCR beta chain with its context. The record originates from a study of blood T cell repertoires in COVID-19. About the study: Specimens from acute and convalescent COVID-19 originated in the United States, Italy and Spain. PBMCs, B-cell-depleted T cells, or T cells provided the cDNA or gDNA that made up the material.

Repertoires were generated with immunoSEQ multiplex PCR, while TCRdb's copy carries only in-frame clones and drops some. The sample yields 180,000 or so clones, about 89% seen once. V shed 7 bases, J shed 9 bases, and the junction held 6 bases outside the gene matches. CDR3 length: 13 amino acids. The genes are TRBV12-3 or TRBV12-4 and TRBJ1-5, with 10 bases aligning to TRBD1. The sequence came from an older man with acute or convalescent COVID-19. Sample: peripheral blood. CDR3 amino acids: CASTGQGLMPQHF. The CDR3 nucleotides are TGTGCCAGCACGGGACAGGGGCTCATGCCCCAGCATTTT.